The sequence of this T cell receptor (beta chain) was determined in a study of cytotoxic CD8 clonotypes in ibrutinib-treated CLL. The study, taken as a whole, reports: Measured clonality at baseline was greater than in age-matched healthy donors and tracked with circulating CD8+ T-cell counts. The public clonotypes identified were infrequent and showed contraction or stability on treatment. Upon ibrutinib response clonality rose, and upon progression it fell back toward baseline.

This clone was observed a handful of times. What it binds is unknown. TCRdb's table, derived via immunoSEQ multiplex PCR, lists solely in-frame clones and lacks some. The sample shows some 350,000 clones, approximately 67% of them seen only once. The CDR3 length is 12 residues. The V gene's germline CDR1 is SGHNT and CDR2 YYREEE (reference sequence). Trimming took 0 bases from V and 10 from J, leaving 10 bases between them. The sequence was collected from a human donor with chronic lymphocytic leukemia. Sequencing was performed on PBMCs, taken after 36 months of ibrutinib treatment. This chain connects TRBV5-4 to TRBJ1-2; D is uncertain. The CDR3 reads CASSLGRTFYTF. The CDR3 bases are TGTGCCAGCAGCTTGGGACGCACCTTCTACACCTTC.